This T cell receptor beta chain was retrieved from a study of blood T cell repertoires in COVID-19. Only in-frame clones appear in the TCRdb table, and some are missing; sequencing was by immunoSEQ multiplex PCR. In the table there are roughly 190,000 clones, roughly four fifths of which are singletons. The germline CDR1 and CDR2 sequences are KGHDR and SFDVKD. CDR3 length: 12 amino acids. Trimming removed 8 bases from V and 5 bases from J, with 11 bases in between. Sequencing was done on a sample of peripheral blood. The TCR originated in a woman in her 70s with active or convalescent COVID-19. The chain couples TRBV24-1 to TRBJ1-2; a possible D gene is TRBD1 (5 bases). CDR3 amino acids: CATTVGGYGYTF. Written as DNA, the CDR3 is TGTGCCACCACCGTCGGGGGATATGGCTACACCTTC.